These T cell receptor beta chains were read from a single sample in a study of regulatory dendritic cells for organ transplantation. No antigen is known for these receptors. Sequencing used immunoSEQ multiplex PCR; TCRdb keeps in-frame clones, though not all of them. The sample lists some 12,000 clones; about 80% were seen once. The sample consisted of naive CD4+ T cells from blood cultured with regulatory dendritic cells. Receptor source: a human donor in good health. Each CDR3 is given with its conserved first and last residue. D genes are given only for firm matches. Clone size appears in some rows only: once, few, many, or a class for an expanded clone.

d_gene	j_gene	abundance	v_gene	CDR3nt	CDR3aa
TRBD1	TRBJ1-1	.	TRBV19	TGTGCCAGTAAGGGACAGGGGATTCCGAACACTGAAGCTTTCTTT	CASKGQGIPNTEAFF
.	TRBJ1-6	.	TRBV7-2	TGTGCCAGCAGCTTGGGCGGGGGCGCCGGTAATTCACCCCTCCACTTT	CASSLGGGAGNSPLHF
.	TRBJ2-4	medium-sized	TRBV7-2	TGTGCCAGCAGCCGCGGGGCGAGGGGGCGAGACATTCAGTACTTC	CASSRGARGRDIQYF
.	TRBJ2-7	.	TRBV5-1	TGCGCCAGCAGCTTGGGGTATGGGACACACTACTCCTACGAGCAGTACTTC	CASSLGYGTHYSYEQYF
.	TRBJ2-2	.	TRBV21-1	TGTGCCAGCGTCGAAACAGCTACCACCGGGGAGCTGTTTTTT	CASVETATTGELFF
TRBD1	TRBJ1-1	few	TRBV7-9	TGTGCCAGCACCTATGGGACAGGGACCACTGAAGCTTTCTTT	CASTYGTGTTEAFF
.	TRBJ1-5	few	TRBV7-9	TGTGCCAGCAGGTCCGGGAGGGTTGGGGACAATCAGCCCCAGCATTTT	CASRSGRVGDNQPQHF
TRBD1	TRBJ1-6	.	TRBV2	TGTGCCACTTCCGGGACAGGGGATTCACCCCTCCACTTT	CATSGTGDSPLHF
TRBD2	TRBJ2-3	.	TRBV7-9	TGTGCCAGCGGAGTAGCGGGGGGCGACGATACGCAGTATTTT	CASGVAGGDDTQYF
TRBD1	TRBJ1-2	.	TRBV28	TGTGCCAGCGGACAGGGATATGGCTACACCTTC	CASGQGYGYTF
TRBD2	TRBJ2-3	.	TRBV5-1	TGCGCCAGCAGCTTTCCGGGACTAGCGGGGACCGATACGCAGTATTTT	CASSFPGLAGTDTQYF
TRBD2	TRBJ2-2	.	TRBV6-5	TGTGCCACCACTAGCGGGGGGGCGGAGACCGGGGAGCTGTTTTTT	CATTSGGAETGELFF
.	TRBJ2-2	few	TRBV5-1	TGCGCCAGCAGCTTGGCGGGAACTTTAACCGGGGAGCTGTTTTTT	CASSLAGTLTGELFF
.	TRBJ1-2	.	TRBV5-4	TGTGCCAGCAGCTTGTTGGGGACCGTGGGAGGTAACTATGGCTACACCTTC	CASSLLGTVGGNYGYTF
TRBD1	TRBJ2-5	.	TRBV25-1	TGTGCCAGCAGTGAATCGGGGACAGGGAGTAGGGAGACCCAGTACTTC	CASSESGTGSRETQYF
.	TRBJ2-5	.	TRBV9	TGTGCCAGCAGCGCAAGAGGGGGAGAGACCCAGTACTTC	CASSARGGETQYF
.	TRBJ1-3	once	TRBV5-1	TGCGCCAGCAGCGAGACAGGTTACGGAAACACCATATATTTT	CASSETGYGNTIYF
.	TRBJ2-3	.	TRBV5-1	TGCGCCAGCAGCTTATCTAGGCAAAGTACAGATACGCAGTATTTT	CASSLSRQSTDTQYF
TRBD2	TRBJ2-2	.	TRBV9	TGTGCCAGCAGCGTCCATAGCGGGGGGGGAAACACCGGGGAGCTGTTTTTT	CASSVHSGGGNTGELFF
.	TRBJ1-1	.	TRBV7-3	TGTGCCAGCAGCGACCATGGGGGGGGGACTGAAGCTTTCTTT	CASSDHGGGTEAFF
.	TRBJ2-3	.	TRBV19	TGTGCCAGTACCCCTGCCTTTTCCAGAGATACGCAGTATTTT	CASTPAFSRDTQYF
.	TRBJ1-2	.	TRBV6-1	TGTGCCAGCAGTGAAGCGGGCAGCACTTACTATGGCTACACCTTC	CASSEAGSTYYGYTF
.	TRBJ1-1	.	TRBV5-1	TGCGCCAGCAGCTTATCCCTGCTGCAACCGGGAGCTTTCTTT	CASSLSLLQPGAFF
.	TRBJ1-4	.	TRBV28	TGTGCCAGCAGGTTCCTCGAAAAACTGTTTTTT	CASRFLEKLFF
TRBD1	TRBJ2-7	.	TRBV18	TGTGCCAGCTCATCCGGGACAGGGGCCTCCTACGAGCAGTACTTC	CASSSGTGASYEQYF